This T cell receptor beta chain came from a study of beta chain features in type 1 diabetes. The overall study: Across all samples, some 98 million sorted cells were examined. Notes on the study in general: Within the patient group, naive, central memory and Treg TCRB repertoires appeared more similar to each other than within healthy donors. It was possible that PCR favored shorter templates, equally so in patients and controls.

V was trimmed by 5 bases and J by 5 bases, leaving 16 bases between them. CDR3 length: 14 amino acids. The germline V gene has CDR1 MDHEN and CDR2 SYDVKM. With regard to this clone: Its antigen is unidentified.

Sequenced material consisted of expressed TCRB transcripts (all of the isolated RNA was reverse transcribed). Libraries were prepared by immunoSEQ multiplex PCR; TCRdb keeps only in-frame clonotypes and omits some of them. The table lists 310,000 or so clones, about 10% of them singletons, with roughly 0.016% in the top ten. Source material: naive CD4+ T cells from blood. V gene TRBV28 combines with J gene TRBJ2-7, with D unresolved. This receptor was identified in a woman aged 25-40 years in good health. The chain's CDR3 is CASSETTGGHEQYF. CDR3 in DNA: TGTGCCAGCAGTGAAACGACTGGCGGTCACGAGCAGTACTTC.